This is a list of T cell receptor beta chains from one sample in a study of blood T cell repertoires in COVID-19. The protocol was immunoSEQ multiplex PCR, while the TCRdb copy is restricted to in-frame clones and leaves out a portion. Of about 18,000 clones listed, approximately 91% were seen once; the top ten hold 8.5% to 10%. What was sequenced was peripheral blood. The receptors shown here come from a man aged 35-49 years with active COVID-19. CDR3s include the opening cysteine and the closing phenylalanine or tryptophan. D genes are given only for firm matches. Clone size, where shown, is once, few, many, or a class for clones that have expanded.

j_call | d_call | v_call | clone_size | cdr3_nt | cdr3_aa
TRBJ2-3 | . | TRBV19 | . | TGTGCCAGTAGCCCCAGGGGCTATAGCACAGATACGCAGTATTTT | CASSPRGYSTDTQYF
TRBJ2-1 | TRBD1 | TRBV7-6 | . | TGTGCCAGCAGCAGCCGACCCCGGGACAGGGCTTACAATGAGCAGTTCTTC | CASSSRPRDRAYNEQFF
TRBJ1-4 | . | TRBV7-9 | few | TGTGCCAGCAGCTTAGATCGGGGAGACAAACTGTTTTTT | CASSLDRGDKLFF
TRBJ2-7 | TRBD1 | TRBV30 | . | TGTGCCTGGAGAGGACAGGGAATCTCCTACGAGCAGTACTTC | CAWRGQGISYEQYF
TRBJ1-2 | TRBD1 | TRBV19 | . | TGTGCCAGTCGCGGGACAGGTTATGGCTACACCTTC | CASRGTGYGYTF
TRBJ2-1 | TRBD2 | TRBV2 | . | TGTGCCGGTGGACTAGCGTCGTCCTACAATGAGCAGTTCTTC | CAGGLASSYNEQFF
TRBJ2-7 | TRBD2 | TRBV11-3 | . | TGTGCCAGCAGCTTAGTCAGACCCGGCTCCGGACTAGCGGGAATGGAGTACTTC | CASSLVRPGSGLAGMEYF
TRBJ1-6 | . | TRBV5-6 | few | TGTGCCAGCAGCTTGGCCGGGAGGGGGTCGTCCCTCCACTTT | CASSLAGRGSSLHF
TRBJ2-3 | TRBD2 | TRBV5-1 | once | TGCGCCAGCAGCCCCGGGACTAGCGGCACAGATACGCAGTATTTT | CASSPGTSGTDTQYF
TRBJ2-1 | . | TRBV27 | . | TGTGCCAGCAGTTTAGACTCCCCCTCCTACAATGAGCAGTTCTTC | CASSLDSPSYNEQFF
TRBJ1-1 | . | TRBV19 | . | TGTGCCAGTGGAGCAGGGTTCATGAACACTGAAGCTTTCTTT | CASGAGFMNTEAFF
TRBJ1-1 | . | TRBV6-2/TRBV6-3 | . | TGTGCCAGCAGTCCATCTCCGCAGGGACACCTAAACACTGAAGCTTTCTTT | CASSPSPQGHLNTEAFF
TRBJ1-6 | . | TRBV5-1 | . | TGCGCCAGCAGCTTGGCCCTGCGGACTGGGCGGCCCCTCCACTTT | CASSLALRTGRPLHF
TRBJ1-2 | TRBD1 | TRBV9 | . | TGTGCCAGCAGCGCCGGGACAGGGCATGGCTACACCTTC | CASSAGTGHGYTF
TRBJ2-5 | TRBD1 | TRBV4-1 | . | TGCGCCAGCAGCCAGTTGACAGGGGAAGTGACCCAGTACTTC | CASSQLTGEVTQYF
TRBJ2-1 | TRBD2 | TRBV19 | . | TGTGCCACCTCTTCTAGCGGACCTTGGGATGAGCAGTTCTTC | CATSSSGPWDEQFF
TRBJ2-1 | TRBD2 | TRBV30 | . | TGTGCCTGGAGCAGACGTGGACTAGCGCTAAATGAGCAGTTCTTC | CAWSRRGLALNEQFF
TRBJ2-7 | . | TRBV11-2 | few | TGTGCCAGCAGCTTAGTCGAGGTCTCTTCCTACGAGCAGTACTTC | CASSLVEVSSYEQYF